This T cell receptor beta chain was captured by sequencing in a study of blood T cell repertoires in COVID-19. Study background: From the United States, Italy and Spain came samples of acute and convalescent COVID-19. The analysed material was cDNA or gDNA that came from T cells, B-cell-depleted T cells, or PBMCs.

The ends were cut back, 4 bases at V and 5 bases at J, with 10 bases in the middle. The CDR3 covers 14 residues. CDR1 is SGHRS, CDR2 YFSETQ, per germline. The data were produced by immunoSEQ multiplex PCR, yet TCRdb's version contains in-frame clones alone and is incomplete. The profile covers 250,000 to 350,000 clones, with roughly 88% appearing a single time and about 8.5% taken by the ten largest. The sequenced sample was peripheral blood. This rearrangement joins TRBV5-1 to TRBJ1-6; D gene uncertain. The TCR originated in a man between 18 and 29 years old with active or convalescent COVID-19. CDR3 in amino acids: CASSVTDHNSPLHF. Here the CDR3 DNA reads TGCGCCAGCAGCGTTACAGATCATAATTCACCCCTCCACTTT.